This T cell receptor (beta chain) derives from a study of blood T cells in healthy people across ages. Findings and caveats of the study: In long-lived donors, naive CD4+ cell counts and diversity exceeded those of aged donors. It was found that TCR beta diversity correlated strongly with the percentage of naive T cells.

The CDR3 consists of 16 residues. Unmatched junction bases numbered 11, after V lost 5 bases and J lost 7 bases. CDR1 and CDR2 from the germline V gene are SGHTA and FQGTGA. Points on this clonotype: The antigen is not known.

A sample-barcoded 5' primer and a J-beta primer mix were used in a second PCR of roughly 6 to 11 cycles. TCRdb processed the 5' RACE reads anew with MiXCR; each CDR3 protein has one entry. The data contain around 820,000 distinct CDR3 sequences, approximately 25% of them singletons. These sequences were also reported in another study, on T cells of mothers and their children. That study adds: For unrelated pairs as for related ones, thymic selection shapes TCR recombination output similarly. Overlap measured in related mother-child pairs was slightly, non-significantly higher than in unrelated pairs.

Sequencing was performed on blood. V is TRBV7-3 and J is TRBJ2-2; TRBD2 matches at 9 bases. The clonotype originates from a boy aged 5-17 years in good health. CDR3: CASSNNSGSRVGELFF. The CDR3 bases are TGTGCCAGCAGCAATAATAGCGGGAGTAGGGTCGGGGAGCTGTTTTTT.